These 21 T cell receptor beta chains were all obtained from the same sample, sequenced in a study of cytomegalovirus exposure and HLA in healthy donors. Both 60 Vbeta primers and 13 Jbeta primers went into the PCR. Assay: immunoSEQ multiplex PCR; the TCRdb copy retains only in-frame clones and omits some. The sample holds fewer than 150,000 clones, roughly 72% seen once. The sample taken for sequencing was PBMCs. The receptors were gathered from a woman aged 40 to 50 in good health and CMV-seropositive.

The genes are TRBV9 and TRBJ2-5, with D maybe TRBD2 (5 bases). Looked up from germline, CDR1 is SGDLS and CDR2 is YYNGEE. This CDR3 is built from 14 residues. The germline V and J ends were trimmed by 4 bases and 1 base, with 11 bases remaining between them. CDR3 loop: CASSTPGSQETQYF. The CDR3, as DNA: TGTGCCAGCAGCACTCCGGGGTCCCAAGAGACCCAGTACTTC. Based on the CDR3 plus reference TRBV9 and TRBJ2-5, the full variable domain is DSGVTQTPKHLITATGQRVTLRCSPRSGDLSVYWYQQSLDQGLQFLIQYYNGEERAKGNILERFSAQQFPDLHSELNLSSLELGDSALYFCASSTPGSQETQYFGPGTRLLVL.

The chain couples TRBV2 to TRBJ1-2; D gene unclear. CDR3 length equals 16 residues. Trimming took 2 bases from V and 5 from J, leaving 18 bases between them. Germline CDR1 is SNHLY and CDR2 is FYNNEI. CDR3 bases: TGTGCCAGCAGTGAAAAATGGAACAGTTACTCTTATGGCTACACCTTC. It translates to CASSEKWNSYSYGYTF.

The chain uses TRBV5-1 and TRBJ1-1, with a tentative D call TRBD1 (5 bases). Trimming took 2 bases from V and 5 from J, leaving 13 bases between them. From germline, CDR1 is SGHRS and CDR2 YFSETQ. The CDR3 is made up of 14 amino acids. This CDR3 is CASSFGSRQTEAFF. The CDR3, as DNA: TGCGCCAGCAGCTTCGGGAGTCGACAGACTGAAGCTTTCTTT.

This clone was detected only a few times. This chain connects TRBV28 to TRBJ1-1, with D tentatively TRBD1 (5 bases). V lost 7 bases, J lost 1 base, and 13 bases lay in between. CDR1 and CDR2 from the germline V gene are MDHEN and SYDVKM. The CDR3 has 14 residues. The CDR3 reads CASIPQGGNTEAFF. In nucleotides, the CDR3 is TGTGCCAGCATCCCCCAGGGAGGGAACACTGAAGCTTTCTTT.

The CDR3 bases are TGTGCCAGCACTGGGACAGGGGGGCCCCTCCACTTT. Its translation: CASTGTGGPLHF. This rearrangement joins TRBV7-9 to TRBJ1-6, with 11 bases matching TRBD1. Trimming removed 7 bases from V and 13 bases from J; junction bases left unmatched: 3. The CDR3 contains 12 residues. CDR1 is SEHNR, CDR2 FQNEAQ, per germline (reference sequence).

The rearrangement joins TRBV6-5 to TRBJ2-6; 8 bases line up with TRBD2. The CDR3 is 15 residues long. The germline CDR1 and CDR2 sequences are MNHEY and SVGAGI. The V and J ends lost 5 bases and 2 bases, in that order; junction bases with no gene match: 2. CDR3 amino acids: CASSRGGTGANVLTF. In nucleotides, the CDR3 is TGTGCCAGCAGTCGGGGGGGAACTGGGGCCAACGTCCTGACTTTC.

The rearrangement uses TRBV5-4 and TRBJ2-2, with TRBD2 matching 8 bases. This CDR3 spans 15 amino acids. Germline V CDR1 and CDR2: SGHNT, YYREEE (reference sequence). V lost 4 bases and J lost 10; bases outside the gene matches: 12. CDR3 sequence: CASSAGTRVLAELFF. CDR3 DNA sequence: TGTGCCAGCAGCGCCGGGACTAGGGTCCTAGCGGAGCTGTTTTTT.

The genes are TRBV5-6 and TRBJ2-7, with D perhaps TRBD2 (5 bases). The germline V and J ends were trimmed by 0 bases and 6 bases, with 10 bases remaining between them. The germline CDR1 and CDR2 sequences are SGHDT and YYEEEE. The CDR3 runs to 13 residues. The CDR3 sequence: CASSLGAGGEQYF. The CDR3, as DNA: TGTGCCAGCAGCTTGGGGGCAGGAGGCGAGCAGTACTTC.

The chain couples TRBV14 to TRBJ2-7; no clear D gene. Trimming removed 1 base from V and 3 bases from J, with 7 bases in between. CDR1 is SGHDN, CDR2 FVKESK, per germline. This CDR3 contains 13 residues. The CDR3 DNA reads as TGTGCCAGCAGCCAAGGGTACAGCTACGAGCAGTACTTC. Translating gives CASSQGYSYEQYF.

CDR3 DNA sequence: TGTGCCTGGAGTGTACTGTACAATCAGCCCCAGCATTTT. Protein: CAWSVLYNQPQHF. The chain couples TRBV30 to TRBJ1-5; D is unresolved. The CDR3 is made up of 13 amino acids. The germline V and J ends were trimmed by 0 bases and 3 bases, with 6 bases remaining between them. The germline gives CDR1 GTSNPN, CDR2 SVGIG (reference sequence).

This chain links TRBV19 with TRBJ2-7, with 7 bases identical to TRBD1. V gave up 10 bases and J gave up 0 bases; unmatched junction bases: 9. This CDR3 has 14 residues. Germline V gene lookup returns CDR1 LNHDA and CDR2 SQIVND (reference sequence). CDR3 sequence (DNA): TGTGCCACCCAAGACAGGGCAAGCTCCTACGAGCAGTACTTC. Translating it yields CATQDRASSYEQYF.

This clone showed up just once. The chain recombines TRBV7-8 with TRBJ1-1; 8 nucleotides align to TRBD1. The CDR3 consists of 14 residues. J gave up 8 bases and V 0 bases, and 5 bases lay outside the gene matches. Looked up from germline, CDR1 is SGHVS and CDR2 is FQNEAQ. CDR3 region: CASSLAAGGPEAFF. In nucleotides, the CDR3 is TGTGCCAGCAGCTTAGCAGCAGGGGGCCCCGAAGCTTTCTTT.

J is TRBJ1-5 and V is TRBV5-5; D gene ambiguous. CDR1 is SGHKS and CDR2 is YYEKEE in the germline V gene (reference sequence). This CDR3 comprises 15 residues. Trimming took 4 bases from V and 6 from J, leaving 17 bases between them. The CDR3 is CASSQRGAEGQPQHF. In DNA, the CDR3 is TGTGCCAGCAGCCAGCGAGGAGCGGAGGGTCAGCCCCAGCATTTT.

The J gene is TRBJ1-5, the V gene TRBV5-6; weak D call: TRBD1 (5 bases). V was clipped by 3 bases and J by 6 bases, with 7 bases between them. Germline CDR1 and CDR2: SGHDT and YYEEEE. This CDR3 is 12 amino acids long. The CDR3 DNA is TGTGCCAGCAGCTGGGGGGGTCAGCCCCAGCATTTT. Its translation is CASSWGGQPQHF.

The V call is TRBV5-8, the J call TRBJ2-5; the D gene is possibly TRBD1 (6 bases). The germline V gene encodes CDR1 SGHTS and CDR2 YDEGEE. The V gene lost 3 bases and the J gene lost 5 bases, with 14 bases spanning the gap. The CDR3 is 14 residues long. Here the CDR3 DNA reads TGTGCCAGCAGCTCCTGGGGTGGGGGCGAGACCCAGTACTTC. This translates into CASSSWGGGETQYF.

The chain has TRBV9 and TRBJ2-7; possible D gene TRBD2, 6 bases. The CDR3 runs 15 residues. CDR1 SGDLS and CDR2 YYNGEE come from the germline V gene. Trimming took off 3 bases at V and 2 bases at J, with 15 bases between the two ends. The CDR3 nucleotides are TGTGCCAGCAGCGGGGGGGAAGCGGGTGCCTACGAGCAGTACTTC. It specifies CASSGGEAGAYEQYF.

The rearrangement joins TRBV30 to TRBJ1-5; tentatively, D is TRBD1 (5 bases). The V gene lost 1 base and the J gene lost 3 bases, with 7 bases spanning the gap. Germline V lookup: CDR1 GTSNPN, CDR2 SVGIG (reference sequence). The CDR3 length is 13 residues. The CDR3 bases are TGTGCCTGGAGTGAACAGGACAATCAGCCCCAGCATTTT. Its protein is CAWSEQDNQPQHF.

This clone was observed a handful of times. V usage is TRBV5-6 and J usage is TRBJ2-7, with 14 bases aligning to TRBD2. This CDR3 contains 16 residues. Trimming took 2 bases from V and 6 from J; bases not matched to a gene: 7. The V gene's germline CDR1 is SGHDT and CDR2 YYEEEE. The CDR3 bases are TGTGCCAGCAGCTTTTACGGGACTAGCGGGAGTGGCGAGCAGTACTTC. Translating it yields CASSFYGTSGSGEQYF.

V usage is TRBV19 and J usage is TRBJ2-7, with D perhaps matching TRBD1 (5 bases). Germline CDR1 LNHDA, CDR2 SQIVND (reference sequence). The ends were cut back, 2 bases at V and 1 base at J, with 12 bases in the middle. This CDR3 is 15 amino acids long. In nucleotides, the CDR3 is TGTGCCAGTAGTATACAGGGCCTTACTTCCTACGAGCAGTACTTC. Its protein is CASSIQGLTSYEQYF. The full variable domain, rest sourced from reference TRBV19 and TRBJ2-7, is DGGITQSPKYLFRKEGQNVTLSCEQNLNHDAMYWYRQDPGQGLRLIYYSQIVNDFQKGDIAEGYSVSREKKESFPLTVTSAQKNPTAFYLCASSIQGLTSYEQYFGPGTRLTVT.

This chain links TRBV7-2 with TRBJ2-3; 7 bases map to TRBD2. J gave up 4 bases and V 0 bases, and 7 bases lay outside the gene matches. The germline CDR1 and CDR2 sequences are SGHTA and FQGNSA. The CDR3 is made up of 16 amino acids. CDR3 nucleotides: TGTGCCAGCAGCTTAGCGCGACGGGAGGACCCAGATACGCAGTATTTT. It yields the protein CASSLARREDPDTQYF.

The V and J genes are TRBV15 and TRBJ1-6; D possibly corresponds to TRBD1 (6 bases). CDR3 length equals 14 residues. Trimming removed 0 bases from V and 7 bases from J, with 7 bases in between. Germline V lookup: CDR1 LNHNV, CDR2 YYDKDF (reference sequence). Here the CDR3 DNA reads TGTGCCACCAGCAGAGATGGGACAAATTCACCCCTCCACTTT. The encoded protein is CATSRDGTNSPLHF.